A single sample gave rise to the 8 T cell receptor beta chains below, sequenced in a study of T-cell reconstitution after alpha-beta-depleted transplantation in children. Unique molecular identifiers featured in how the TCRbeta library was prepared. One entry per CDR3 protein results from TCRdb running MiXCR on the PCR reads. Of fewer than 250,000 distinct CDR3 sequences in the sample, roughly 15% were seen once. The sequencing here drew on PBMCs, mostly from graft donor cells, taken 360 days after TCRalphabeta/CD19-depleted stem cell transplant. All receptors derive from a male patient between 2 and 9 years old who had a stem cell transplant for acute lymphoblastic leukemia, so the T cells may come from the graft donor.

This sequence joins TRBV27 and TRBJ1-5, with TRBD1 matching over 7 bases. This CDR3 is built from 15 residues. Trimming took 6 bases from V and 2 from J; bases not matched to a gene: 7. Germline V gene data show CDR1 as MNHEY and CDR2 as SMNVEV (reference sequence). CDR3: CASSQQGTGNQPQHF. As DNA, the CDR3 is TGTGCCAGCAGCCAACAGGGGACGGGCAATCAGCCCCAGCATTTT.

This clonotype was found a few times. The chain employs TRBV30 and TRBJ2-3; D gene uncertain. With 3 bases removed from V and 1 base from J, the gap between germline ends came to 5 bases. CDR1 is GTSNPN, CDR2 SVGIG, per germline (reference sequence). The CDR3 length is 12 residues. CDR3 bases: TGTGCCTGGAGCCACCGCACAGATACGCAGTATTTT. This translates into CAWSHRTDTQYF.

This CDR3 reads CASSFKGAGGYTF. The CDR3 region has the DNA TGTGCCAGCAGCTTTAAGGGGGCGGGGGGCTACACCTTC. The rearrangement joins TRBV7-2 to TRBJ1-2; 7 bases align to TRBD1. The germline gives CDR1 SGHTA, CDR2 FQGNSA. Trimming at V came to 3 bases and at J to 8 bases, leaving 6 bases not matched to a gene. This CDR3 contains 13 residues.

This chain connects TRBV20-1 to TRBJ2-2; 8 nucleotides agree with TRBD2. With 6 bases clipped from V and 6 bases from J, the junction kept 15 bases outside the gene matches. Germline V gene lookup returns CDR1 DFQATT and CDR2 SNEGSKA (reference sequence). The CDR3 loop spans 16 amino acids. The CDR3, as DNA: TGCAGTGCCCCTGACGCGGGGGGCCGTTCTGCCGGGGAGCTGTTTTTT. As protein: CSAPDAGGRSAGELFF.

V usage is TRBV18 and J usage is TRBJ2-7; TRBD2 aligns across 9 bases. The germline CDR1 and CDR2 sequences are KGHSH and LQKENI. The CDR3 extends over 15 amino acids. V lost 0 bases and J lost 4; bases outside the gene matches: 4. CDR3 DNA: TGTGCCAGCTCACCACCTCCGGGACTAGCTTACGAGCAGTACTTC. This sequence encodes CASSPPPGLAYEQYF.

This clonotype occurred a few times. The chain combines TRBV4-2 with TRBJ2-3, with TRBD2 as a possible D gene (7 bases). Trimming took 0 bases from V and 0 from J, leaving 16 bases between them. CDR3 length: 18 residues. Germline CDR1 and CDR2: LGHNA and YNFKEQ. CDR3 loop: CASSQDRGRGASTDTQYF. CDR3 DNA sequence: TGTGCCAGCAGCCAAGACAGAGGCCGGGGGGCAAGCACAGATACGCAGTATTTT.

This clonotype came up many times. This rearrangement joins TRBV27 to TRBJ2-1; 8 bases line up with TRBD1. From germline, CDR1 is MNHEY and CDR2 SMNVEV (reference sequence). This CDR3 is 15 amino acids long. V shed 6 bases and J 0 bases; nucleotides not matched to a gene: 4. In DNA, the CDR3 is TGTGCCAGCAGGCCGGGACAGGCCTCCTACAATGAGCAGTTCTTC. Translated, it gives CASRPGQASYNEQFF.

This clonotype was seen only a few times. The chain uses TRBV27 and TRBJ2-1, with 9 bases lining up with TRBD2. With 6 bases clipped from V and 4 bases from J, the junction kept 7 bases outside the gene matches. The CDR3 has 15 residues. Germline-derived CDR1 and CDR2 are MNHEY and SMNVEV (reference sequence). The CDR3 DNA sequence: TGTGCCAGCAGCTTTATAGCGGGGGCTTACAATGAGCAGTTCTTC. It yields the protein CASSFIAGAYNEQFF.